This TCR beta chain was retrieved from a study of shared clonotypes between healthy human individuals. For the study at large: Per-donor plates numbered three CD4 naive, three CD4 memory, two CD8 naive and one CD8 memory. Notes on the study in general: With few donors, the genetic and exposure-history diversity represented was limited.

Of note for this clone: Its target is not known.

Naive CD8 cells, CD45RO-negative and positively selected for CCR7, excluded terminally differentiated effector memory CD45RA+ cells. Some 27,000 T cell genomes, or around 0.2 ug DNA, went into the sorted-subset replicate PCRs. Method: immunoSEQ multiplex PCR; TCRdb's copy keeps in-frame clones and lacks some. The sample yields some 2 million clones, roughly 95% seen once. The sequence was collected from a man between 18 and 35 years old in good health. Sequencing used naive CD8+ T cells sorted from blood.

The CDR3 coding sequence is TGTGCCAGCAGCTTGGTTTCAGGTTCGCAGTACTTC. It yields the protein CASSLVSGSQYF. This chain joins TRBV5-8 and TRBJ2-7; D gene uncertain. Trimming removed 0 bases at V and 9 bases at J, with 10 bases between. Germline V gene lookup returns CDR1 SGHTS and CDR2 YDEGEE. The CDR3 loop spans 12 amino acids.